A selection of T cell receptor beta chains follows, all from one sample in a study of PD-1 blockade in classical Hodgkin lymphoma. This table comes from immunoSEQ multiplex PCR, and its TCRdb copy is limited to in-frame clones, with some not included. The sample has approximately 18,000 clones, roughly 82% seen once. Sequencing used peripheral blood mononuclear cells (PBMCs), obtained before the second cycle of nivolumab. These receptor sequences come from a human donor with classical Hodgkin lymphoma. Both conserved end residues are part of each CDR3. The D gene is left open where the match is weak. Clone size is given for some rows only: seen once, a few or many times, or a class if the clone is expanded.

CDR3aa	CDR3nt	v_gene	len	d_gene	j_gene	abundance
CSVGDRVRGYTF	TGCAGCGTAGGGGACAGAGTACGTGGCTACACCTTC	TRBV29-1	12	TRBD1	TRBJ1-2	.
CASSYSGRANTEAFF	TGTGCCAGCAGTTACTCAGGCAGGGCGAACACTGAAGCTTTCTTT	TRBV6-5	15	.	TRBJ1-1	.
CASSFQGSIGEQYF	TGTGCCAGCAGCTTTCAGGGGTCTATAGGAGAGCAGTACTTC	TRBV7-2	14	.	TRBJ2-7	.
CSDRGGGQGANYGYTF	TGCAGCGACCGAGGAGGTGGCCAAGGGGCTAACTATGGCTACACCTTC	TRBV29-1	16	.	TRBJ1-2	few
CASSRTASAEQYF	TGTGCCAGCTCCCGGACAGCCAGCGCCGAGCAGTACTTC	TRBV18	13	.	TRBJ2-7	.
CASSQASGGADEQYF	TGTGCCAGCAGCCAAGCTAGCGGGGGGGCCGACGAGCAGTACTTC	TRBV4-2	15	TRBD2	TRBJ2-7	.
CASSPGTGGVGGSPLHF	TGTGCCAGCAGCCCCGGGACAGGAGGAGTGGGCGGTTCACCCCTCCACTTT	TRBV11-2	17	TRBD1	TRBJ1-6	.
CASSVEGQGAYEQYF	TGTGCCAGCAGCGTAGAAGGACAGGGGGCCTACGAGCAGTACTTC	TRBV9	15	TRBD1	TRBJ2-7	.
CASSLRWNTGELFF	TGTGCCAGCAGCTTAAGGTGGAACACCGGGGAGCTGTTTTTT	TRBV7-9	14	.	TRBJ2-2	.
CASSVLPGSGGAGGELFF	TGTGCCAGCAGCGTCCTGCCCGGTAGCGGGGGGGCAGGCGGGGAGCTGTTTTTT	TRBV9	18	TRBD2	TRBJ2-2	.
CASTAGGPDTQYF	TGCGCCAGCACCGCAGGAGGTCCAGATACGCAGTATTTT	TRBV5-1	13	.	TRBJ2-3	.
CASSFSAGGNEQYF	TGTGCCAGCAGTTTTTCGGCAGGGGGCAACGAGCAGTACTTC	TRBV28	14	TRBD1	TRBJ2-7	few
CASSLAYGSSYEQYF	TGCGCCAGCAGCTTGGCGTACGGATCCTCCTACGAGCAGTACTTC	TRBV5-1	15	.	TRBJ2-7	.
CASSESRWDCGSPLHF	TGCGCCAGCAGTGAGTCGAGGTGGGACTGCGGCTCACCCCTCCACTTT	TRBV10-1	16	.	TRBJ1-6	.
CASIGGGFVDGYTF	TGTGCCAGTATCGGAGGGGGGTTTGTGGATGGCTACACCTTC	TRBV19	14	.	TRBJ1-2	.
CASSIVSSGEKLFF	TGTGCCAGTAGTATAGTCTCCTCCGGTGAAAAACTGTTTTTT	TRBV19	14	.	TRBJ1-4	.
CASSQGVLTGVGYTF	TGTGCCAGCAGCCAAGGGGTGCTCACTGGGGTTGGCTACACCTTC	TRBV14	15	.	TRBJ1-2	.
CASKPGYSLNEQFF	TGTGCCAGCAAACCAGGGTACTCCCTCAATGAGCAGTTCTTC	TRBV7-9	14	.	TRBJ2-1	.
CASSSTDRGGYTF	TGTGCCAGCAGCTCCACCGACAGGGGCGGCTACACCTTC	TRBV7-9	13	TRBD1	TRBJ1-2	.
CASSIDLFEGTGANVLTF	TGTGCCAGTAGTATAGATCTATTCGAAGGGACCGGGGCCAACGTCCTGACTTTC	TRBV19	18	.	TRBJ2-6	.
CKTGGTDTQYF	TGCAAGACGGGGGGCACAGATACGCAGTATTTT	TRBV20-1	11	.	TRBJ2-3	.
CASSAGGSTEAFF	TGTGCCAGCAGTGCAGGGGGGAGTACTGAAGCTTTCTTT	TRBV2	13	TRBD1	TRBJ1-1	.
CASSSPTIQRETQYF	TGTGCCAGCAGCTCCCCGACGATTCAGCGCGAGACCCAGTACTTC	TRBV7-9	15	.	TRBJ2-5	.
CASLSSATNEKLFF	TGTGCCAGCCTAAGTTCCGCAACTAATGAAAAACTGTTTTTT	TRBV2	14	.	TRBJ1-4	.
CASRVTGGDLEGYTF	TGTGCCAGTAGGGTGACAGGGGGCGATTTGGAAGGCTACACCTTC	TRBV19	15	TRBD1	TRBJ1-2	.
CASSSLPGAENSPLHF	TGTGCCAGCAGTTCTTTACCAGGGGCGGAAAATTCACCCCTCCACTTT	TRBV27	16	.	TRBJ1-6	.
CASSYTSGGGETQYF	TGTGCCAGCAGTTACACTAGCGGGGGAGGAGAGACCCAGTACTTC	TRBV27	15	TRBD2	TRBJ2-5	.
CAISPGTNNSPLHF	TGTGCCATCAGTCCGGGGACAAATAATTCACCCCTCCACTTT	TRBV10-3	14	.	TRBJ1-6	.
CASRSGETQYF	TGTGCCAGCAGGTCCGGGGAGACCCAGTACTTC	TRBV11-1	11	.	TRBJ2-5	.
CASSLVAPRGNTIYF	TGTGCCAGCAGCTTGGTTGCCCCACGGGGAAACACCATATATTTT	TRBV5-7	15	.	TRBJ1-3	.
CASSLLGNGASEKLFF	TGTGCCAGCAGCCTACTCGGGAACGGAGCTTCTGAAAAACTGTTTTTT	TRBV7-2	16	.	TRBJ1-4	once
CASQTGGEYEQYF	TGTGCCAGTCAGACAGGGGGCGAATACGAGCAGTACTTC	TRBV13	13	TRBD1	TRBJ2-7	.
CASSARSYTPTDTQYF	TGTGCCAGCAGCGCTCGGTCCTATACCCCCACAGATACGCAGTATTTT	TRBV9	16	.	TRBJ2-3	few
CASTQTAGHHDYGYTF	TGCGCCAGCACACAAACGGCGGGCCACCACGACTATGGCTACACCTTC	TRBV23-1	16	.	TRBJ1-2	.
CASSQEFGNEQYF	TGCGCCAGCAGCCAAGAGTTCGGCAACGAGCAGTACTTC	TRBV4-3	13	.	TRBJ2-7	once
CASSFTGWTGNTEAFF	TGTGCCAGCAGTTTTACTGGTTGGACAGGGAACACTGAAGCTTTCTTT	TRBV28	16	TRBD1	TRBJ1-1	.
CASSHGRGLNEKLFF	TGTGCCAGCAGCCATGGAAGGGGCCTTAATGAAAAACTGTTTTTT	TRBV7-9	15	.	TRBJ1-4	.
CASSQTSGAPNEQFF	TGCGCCAGCAGCCAAACTAGCGGGGCGCCCAATGAGCAGTTCTTC	TRBV4-3	15	TRBD2	TRBJ2-1	.
CASRQGGSTDTQYF	TGTGCCAGCAGACAGGGGGGAAGCACAGATACGCAGTATTTT	TRBV28	14	TRBD1	TRBJ2-3	.
CASWGWTKNIQYF	TGTGCCTCCTGGGGGTGGACCAAAAACATTCAGTACTTC	TRBV7-6	13	.	TRBJ2-4	.
CASSLSGDTDTQYF	TGTGCCAGCAGCCTTAGCGGGGACACAGATACGCAGTATTTT	TRBV11-2	14	TRBD2	TRBJ2-3	.
CASSSRGTDADTQYF	TGTGCCAGCAGTTCCCGGGGGACAGACGCAGATACGCAGTATTTT	TRBV6-5	15	.	TRBJ2-3	few
CTTSRDGGQGENTEAFF	TGTACCACCAGCAGAGATGGAGGACAGGGCGAGAACACTGAAGCTTTCTTT	TRBV15	17	TRBD1	TRBJ1-1	.
CASRFVTDDYNEQFF	TGTGCCAGCAGGTTCGTGACAGATGATTACAATGAGCAGTTCTTC	TRBV6-1	15	.	TRBJ2-1	.